Below, 12 T cell receptor beta chains from the same sample are listed, as sequenced in a study of shared clonotypes between healthy human individuals. The assay was immunoSEQ multiplex PCR, and TCRdb's table has in-frame clones only and misses some. The repertoire holds some 2,000,000 clones, with about 95% as singletons. Only CD45RO-negative cells positively selected for CCR7 counted as naive CD8 cells, so terminally differentiated effector memory CD45RA+ cells were excluded. Sequencing input: naive CD8+ T cells sorted from blood. These receptors all come from a man younger than 30 in good health.

The chain is built from TRBV14 and TRBJ1-2; no clear D gene. CDR3 length equals 15 residues. Germline V gives CDR1 SGHDN, CDR2 FVKESK. V lost 0 bases, J lost 7 bases, and 15 bases lay in between. The CDR3 nucleotides are TGTGCCAGCAGCCAAGATCCCCAGGATTCGGGTGGCTACACCTTC. The encoded protein is CASSQDPQDSGGYTF.

The V call is TRBV7-8, the J call TRBJ2-7; 7 bases line up with TRBD1. The CDR3 contains 17 residues. CDR1 is SGHVS and CDR2 is FQNEAQ in the germline V gene. The trim removed 5 bases at V and 5 bases at J, leaving 18 bases unmatched. Here the CDR3 reads CASSPNFGTVGLHEQYF. In nucleotides, the CDR3 is TGTGCCAGCAGCCCAAACTTCGGGACAGTGGGGTTACACGAGCAGTACTTC.

The CDR3 loop is CASSLVQGHSYEQYF. The CDR3 nucleotides read TGCGCCAGCAGCTTGGTGCAGGGACACTCCTACGAGCAGTACTTC. The chain has TRBV5-1 and TRBJ2-7; tentative D call: TRBD1 (6 bases). V gave up 0 bases and J gave up 0 bases, with 10 bases separating them. Germline CDR1 is SGHRS and CDR2 is YFSETQ. CDR3 length: 15 amino acids. The whole variable domain, remainder taken from reference TRBV5-1 and TRBJ2-7, is KAGVTQTPRYLIKTRGQQVTLSCSPISGHRSVSWYQQTPGQGLQFLFEYFSETQRNKGNFPGRFSGRQFSNSRSEMNVSTLELGDSALYLCASSLVQGHSYEQYFGPGTRLTVT.

J is TRBJ2-5 and V is TRBV4-3, with 7 bases aligning to TRBD1. The V and J ends lost 2 bases and 4 bases, in that order; junction bases with no gene match: 10. The CDR3 extends over 16 amino acids. Germline V gene lookup returns CDR1 LGHNA and CDR2 YSLEER. CDR3 amino acids: CASSQSTGAIPETQYF. The CDR3 bases are TGCGCCAGCAGCCAAAGTACAGGGGCGATTCCAGAGACCCAGTACTTC.

About this clone itself: In the same sample, other DNA sequences code for this CDR3. This chain links TRBV7-3 with TRBJ2-5; D possibly uses TRBD1 or TRBD2 (5 bases each). The germline gives CDR1 SGHTA, CDR2 FQGTGA. This CDR3 region has 13 residues. V lost 5 bases and J 4 bases, leaving 11 bases between the germline ends. This chain's CDR3 is CASSLTGGETQYF. CDR3 bases: TGTGCCAGCAGCCTTACAGGAGGAGAGACCCAGTACTTC.

This chain connects TRBV14 to TRBJ2-3, with 8 bases lining up with TRBD2. This CDR3 comprises 16 residues. Germline V gives CDR1 SGHDN, CDR2 FVKESK. With 2 bases clipped from V and 4 bases from J, the junction kept 8 bases outside the gene matches. CDR3 sequence reads: CASSQYGLAFPDTQYF. Written as DNA, the CDR3 is TGTGCCAGCAGCCAATACGGACTAGCCTTCCCAGATACGCAGTATTTT.

The chain recombines TRBV10-2 with TRBJ2-1, with D tentatively TRBD1 (6 bases). The length of the CDR3 is 12 residues. Trimming cost V 6 bases and J 6 bases, with 9 bases left between them. CDR1 and CDR2 from the germline V gene are WSHSY and SAAADI. The CDR3 here is CASRLQGNEQFF. The CDR3 nucleotides read TGCGCCAGCAGGTTACAGGGCAATGAGCAGTTCTTC.

This clone was seen a few times. Other DNA sequences in the same sample also yield this CDR3. V is TRBV5-6 and J is TRBJ1-1; 11 bases are shared with TRBD1. V trimming: 3 bases; J trimming: 5 bases; junction bases outside the gene matches: 0. The CDR3 covers 13 residues. Germline CDR1 is SGHDT and CDR2 is YYEEEE. This CDR3 reads CASSWDRGTEAFF. Here the CDR3 DNA reads TGTGCCAGCAGCTGGGACAGGGGGACTGAAGCTTTCTTT. The full variable domain, rest sourced from reference TRBV5-6 and TRBJ1-1, is DAGVTQSPTHLIKTRGQQVTLRCSPKSGHDTVSWYQQALGQGPQFIFQYYEEEERQRGNFPDRFSGHQFPNYSSELNVNALLLGDSALYLCASSWDRGTEAFFGQGTRLTVV.

V is TRBV7-9 and J is TRBJ1-5; the match to TRBD1 covers 10 bases. The CDR3 runs to 16 residues. The germline V gene has CDR1 SEHNR and CDR2 FQNEAQ (reference sequence). V lost 3 bases, J lost 4 bases, and 6 bases stayed unmatched. The CDR3 region is CASSFGGQGENQPQHF. The DNA for the CDR3 is TGTGCCAGCAGCTTCGGAGGACAGGGGGAAAATCAGCCCCAGCATTTT.

V and J are TRBV28 and TRBJ2-7; no firm D call. The V gene lost 5 bases and the J gene lost 5 bases, with 13 bases spanning the gap. This CDR3 spans 13 amino acids. CDR1 MDHEN and CDR2 SYDVKM come from the germline V gene. The CDR3 bases are TGTGCCAGCAGTCCGGGTATATCGGACGAGCAGTACTTC. It translates to CASSPGISDEQYF.

In regard to this clone: The sample contains more than one DNA sequence encoding this CDR3. This chain connects TRBV9 to TRBJ2-1; D is ambiguous. Germline V lookup: CDR1 SGDLS, CDR2 YYNGEE. Trimming pared 0 bases from V and 2 bases from J, leaving 9 bases between. This CDR3 has 15 amino acids. In DNA form, the CDR3 reads TGTGCCAGCAGCGTAGATCCCGGTACCTACAATGAGCAGTTCTTC. It yields the protein CASSVDPGTYNEQFF.

The chain combines TRBV4-1 with TRBJ2-3; 7 bases are shared with TRBD2. The germline V gene has CDR1 MGHRA and CDR2 YSYEKL. The CDR3 length is 16 residues. V shed 1 base and J 4 bases; nucleotides not matched to a gene: 8. CDR3 region: CASSQAGGSSADTQYF. The DNA of the CDR3 is TGCGCCAGCAGCCAAGCCGGCGGGAGTAGCGCAGATACGCAGTATTTT.